The source of this TCR beta chain is a study of immune evolution from preneoplasia to lung adenocarcinoma (dated by TCRdb to about 2021). Some background on the complete study: The study used immune gene expression, TCR sequencing and multiplex immunofluorescence to profile the immune contexture of lung adenocarcinoma precursors and invasive adenocarcinoma. A total of more than 40 patients contributed TCR sequencing data. In total, the cohort included some 54 patients with pulmonary nodules, all of whom underwent surgical resection. According to the study, 95 to 120 samples went through TCR sequencing. Whole exome sequencing and methylation data from the same cohort of nodules were integrated with the immune data. POLYSOLVER was used to infer class I HLA alleles from exome data, and LOHHLA was used to detect allele-specific HLA loss. Sample size was based on specimen availability rather than a prior power calculation. Resected precursor lesions (AAH, AIS, MIA) and invasive adenocarcinomas were compared with paired morphologically normal lung tissue. Results the study describes overall, beyond this receptor: All patients were from Japan and China, so applicability to Western populations was uncertain. Clonality was highest in normal lung, while later-stage lesions appeared to show lower clonality but higher T cell density and diversity. The findings were based on association rather than direct causation, and larger cohorts with long-term follow-up and longitudinal biopsies were deemed needed. Normal lung had the highest top T cell clone frequencies, which appeared to decline progressively from AAH through AIS, MIA and invasive adenocarcinoma.

Between the mid-2010s and the late 2010s, the patients underwent resection in either Japan or China. The histologic diagnosis of each case was independently confirmed on H&E slides by two lung cancer pathologists. DNA was isolated from FFPE tissue using the AllPrep DNA/RNA FFPE Kit. As concerns this clone: Its antigen is unknown. Per-base qualities were not stored, and no clone one base away is much larger.

The immunoSEQ hsTCRbeta Kit was used to sequence TCR beta CDR3 regions from DNA. Turning to the authors' computational methods: The ImmunoSEQ Analyzer was used to analyse the TCR sequencing data. T cell clonality was defined as 1 minus Pielou's evenness, calculated on productive rearrangements. The inverse Simpson index, applied to productive templates, was used to measure T cell diversity. T cell density was TCR beta template counts normalized to usable DNA, estimated by amplifying and sequencing housekeeping genes. Two-sided Kruskal-Wallis tests were used to compare TCR metrics between histologic stages. TCRdb mirrors the immuneACCESS table, restricted to in-frame sequences. Some clones are absent from its copies; in checked studies, under half trace to an unresolved V gene, and the reason for the others is unknown. V and J calls and clone size follow that table, whereas D and trimming were derived from the DNA. A total of 3,800 or so clones appear in this sample, roughly 78% of them only once. The ten most abundant clones make up 12% to 15% of the sample.

Including the terminal cysteine and phenylalanine, the CDR3 comprises 15 residues. Only the CDR3 region is kept as DNA, spanning 45 bases read in frame from base 1. As encoded in the germline V gene (reference sequence), CDR1 is LNHDA while CDR2 is SQIVND. A distance of 10 bases separates the germline ends of V and J, which lose 3 bases and 0 bases respectively. The V and J segments used are TRBV19 and TRBJ2-3; the D segment could be TRBD1, given 5 matching bases. Sample: FFPE adjacent normal lung tissue. The TCR sequence derives from a person aged 60-80 years with lung adenocarcinoma. The CDR3 protein is CASSIGRVSTDTQYF. The DNA sequence follows: TGTGCCAGTAGTATCGGCAGGGTGAGCACAGATACGCAGTATTTT.